Listed below are T cell receptor beta chains from one sample, sequenced in a study of long-term antiretroviral therapy in people with HIV. Sequenced by immunoSEQ multiplex PCR; TCRdb stores in-frame clones only, minus some. The table records roughly 13,000 clones, 70% to 85% of them present only once. The sample in question was unsorted PBMCs, obtained 1.3 years before starting antiretroviral therapy. These receptors originate from a man in his forties or fifties with HIV. Each CDR3 is given with its conserved first and last residue. The D gene is left open where the match is weak. Only some rows state a clone size, as once, few, many or a class for expanded clones.

j_gene: TRBJ1-1
d_gene: -
abundance: -
v_gene: TRBV6-1
CDR3aa: CASSSWQATEAFF
CDR3nt: TGTGCCAGCAGTTCCTGGCAGGCAACTGAAGCTTTCTTT

j_gene: TRBJ2-3
d_gene: -
abundance: -
v_gene: TRBV9
CDR3aa: CASSVGGEDTQYF
CDR3nt: TGTGCCAGCAGCGTAGGGGGTGAAGATACGCAGTATTTT

j_gene: TRBJ2-7
d_gene: TRBD2
abundance: -
v_gene: TRBV6-1
CDR3aa: CALPGGEVHEQYF
CDR3nt: TGTGCCCTACCGGGGGGAGAAGTCCACGAGCAGTACTTC

j_gene: TRBJ1-3
d_gene: -
abundance: once
v_gene: TRBV21-1
CDR3aa: CASKGPPSESSGNTIYF
CDR3nt: TGTGCCAGCAAGGGGCCACCGTCCGAGAGCTCTGGAAACACCATATATTTT

j_gene: TRBJ2-5
d_gene: TRBD2
abundance: few
v_gene: TRBV14
CDR3aa: CASSQETGLASLKETQYF
CDR3nt: TGTGCCAGCAGCCAAGAAACGGGACTAGCTAGTTTAAAAGAGACCCAGTACTTC

j_gene: TRBJ1-5
d_gene: -
abundance: -
v_gene: TRBV5-1
CDR3aa: CASSPTGYSNQPQHF
CDR3nt: TGCGCCAGCTCCCCCACCGGGTATAGCAATCAGCCCCAGCATTTT

j_gene: TRBJ2-5
d_gene: -
abundance: once
v_gene: TRBV7-2
CDR3aa: CASSSNAGSLQETQYF
CDR3nt: TGTGCCAGCAGCTCAAACGCCGGCAGCCTTCAAGAGACCCAGTACTTC

j_gene: TRBJ1-1
d_gene: TRBD1
abundance: -
v_gene: TRBV6-5
CDR3aa: CASSFTGETEAFF
CDR3nt: TGTGCCAGCAGTTTCACAGGGGAGACTGAAGCTTTCTTT

j_gene: TRBJ1-6
d_gene: -
abundance: -
v_gene: TRBV5-1
CDR3aa: CASSLGGARDSPLHF
CDR3nt: TGCGCCAGCAGCTTGGGAGGGGCCAGGGATTCACCCCTCCACTTT

j_gene: TRBJ1-2
d_gene: -
abundance: -
v_gene: TRBV19
CDR3aa: CASSVGQFTNYGYTF
CDR3nt: TGTGCCAGTAGTGTTGGACAGTTCACCAACTATGGCTACACCTTC

j_gene: TRBJ2-7
d_gene: -
abundance: -
v_gene: TRBV11-2
CDR3aa: CASSLGTAYEQYF
CDR3nt: TGTGCCAGCAGCTTAGGGACAGCCTACGAGCAGTACTTC

j_gene: TRBJ1-1
d_gene: -
abundance: -
v_gene: TRBV4-1
CDR3aa: CASSQDPSGAVNTEAFF
CDR3nt: TGCGCCAGCAGCCAAGACCCCTCAGGGGCGGTGAACACTGAAGCTTTCTTT

j_gene: TRBJ2-7
d_gene: TRBD1
abundance: -
v_gene: TRBV7-9
CDR3aa: CASSPGTVIYEQYF
CDR3nt: TGTGCCAGCAGCCCGGGGACAGTCATTTACGAGCAGTACTTC

j_gene: TRBJ2-7
d_gene: -
abundance: -
v_gene: TRBV27
CDR3aa: CASSFLDSPAYEQYF
CDR3nt: TGTGCCAGCAGTTTTTTGGACAGTCCGGCCTACGAGCAGTACTTC

j_gene: TRBJ1-3
d_gene: -
abundance: -
v_gene: TRBV5-1
CDR3aa: CASSLGGTGNTIYF
CDR3nt: TGCGCCAGCAGCTTGGGGGGGACTGGAAACACCATATATTTT

j_gene: TRBJ2-1
d_gene: -
abundance: -
v_gene: TRBV5-5
CDR3aa: CASRAGTYNEQFF
CDR3nt: TGTGCCAGCAGAGCGGGTACCTACAATGAGCAGTTCTTC

j_gene: TRBJ1-1
d_gene: -
abundance: medium-sized
v_gene: TRBV29-1
CDR3aa: CSVSWGMNTEAFF
CDR3nt: TGCAGCGTTTCTTGGGGTATGAACACTGAAGCTTTCTTT

j_gene: TRBJ2-2
d_gene: -
abundance: -
v_gene: TRBV10-3
CDR3aa: CAISELTENTGELFF
CDR3nt: TGTGCCATCAGTGAGCTTACGGAAAACACCGGGGAGCTGTTTTTT

j_gene: TRBJ2-7
d_gene: -
abundance: -
v_gene: TRBV6-1
CDR3aa: CASSRDRSGYEQYF
CDR3nt: TGTGCCAGCAGTAGGGACCGGAGTGGCTACGAGCAGTACTTC

j_gene: TRBJ1-6
d_gene: -
abundance: -
v_gene: TRBV11-2
CDR3aa: CASSTGAGSYSPLHF
CDR3nt: TGTGCCAGCAGCACCGGTGCAGGGAGTTATTCACCCCTCCACTTT

j_gene: TRBJ1-1
d_gene: -
abundance: -
v_gene: TRBV11-3
CDR3aa: CASTQGRELEAFF
CDR3nt: TGTGCCAGCACCCAAGGGAGGGAGCTTGAAGCTTTCTTT

j_gene: TRBJ1-2
d_gene: TRBD1
abundance: -
v_gene: TRBV27
CDR3aa: CASSPLGQGAIGGYTF
CDR3nt: TGTGCCAGCAGTCCCCTTGGACAGGGGGCGATAGGTGGCTACACCTTC

j_gene: TRBJ2-5
d_gene: -
abundance: -
v_gene: TRBV5-1
CDR3aa: CASSLEADQETQYF
CDR3nt: TGCGCCAGCAGCTTGGAGGCAGATCAAGAGACCCAGTACTTC

j_gene: TRBJ1-2
d_gene: TRBD1
abundance: -
v_gene: TRBV5-4
CDR3aa: CASSPDRGLNYGYTF
CDR3nt: TGTGCCAGCAGCCCCGACAGGGGGCTTAACTATGGCTACACCTTC

j_gene: TRBJ1-5
d_gene: -
abundance: -
v_gene: TRBV23-1
CDR3aa: CASSQEGNQPQHF
CDR3nt: TGCGCCAGCAGTCAAGAAGGGAATCAGCCCCAGCATTTT

j_gene: TRBJ2-7
d_gene: TRBD2
abundance: -
v_gene: TRBV7-8
CDR3aa: CASSFAGEWYEQYF
CDR3nt: TGTGCCAGCAGCTTTGCGGGGGAGTGGTACGAGCAGTACTTC

j_gene: TRBJ2-3
d_gene: TRBD2
abundance: -
v_gene: TRBV2
CDR3aa: CASKVAGGTGDTQYF
CDR3nt: TGTGCCAGCAAGGTAGCGGGGGGTACGGGAGATACGCAGTATTTT

j_gene: TRBJ2-1
d_gene: -
abundance: -
v_gene: TRBV18
CDR3aa: CASSQEALSAEQFF
CDR3nt: TGTGCCAGCTCCCAAGAGGCCCTCTCCGCTGAGCAGTTCTTC

j_gene: TRBJ2-7
d_gene: TRBD1
abundance: -
v_gene: TRBV30
CDR3aa: CAWSRDSSYEQYF
CDR3nt: TGTGCCTGGAGTAGGGACAGCTCCTACGAGCAGTACTTC

j_gene: TRBJ1-4
d_gene: -
abundance: -
v_gene: TRBV21-1
CDR3aa: CASKWLSDEKLFF
CDR3nt: TGTGCCAGCAAGTGGCTCTCCGATGAAAAACTGTTTTTT

j_gene: TRBJ1-1
d_gene: -
abundance: few
v_gene: TRBV5-8
CDR3aa: CASSLVGRATEAFF
CDR3nt: TGTGCCAGCAGCTTGGTTGGGAGGGCCACTGAAGCTTTCTTT

j_gene: TRBJ1-2
d_gene: -
abundance: few
v_gene: TRBV11-2
CDR3aa: CASSLEGYGYTF
CDR3nt: TGTGCCAGCAGCTTAGAAGGCTATGGCTACACCTTC

j_gene: TRBJ1-2
d_gene: -
abundance: -
v_gene: TRBV6-5
CDR3aa: CASSYSTTDLYGYTF
CDR3nt: TGTGCCAGCAGTTACTCGACAACGGATTTATATGGCTACACCTTC

j_gene: TRBJ2-6
d_gene: -
abundance: -
v_gene: TRBV30
CDR3aa: CAWRSSGANVLTF
CDR3nt: TGTGCCTGGAGAAGCTCTGGGGCCAACGTCCTGACTTTC

j_gene: TRBJ1-2
d_gene: -
abundance: -
v_gene: TRBV19
CDR3aa: CASSTQGFYGYTF
CDR3nt: TGTGCCAGTAGTACTCAAGGCTTCTATGGCTACACCTTC

j_gene: TRBJ2-3
d_gene: -
abundance: -
v_gene: TRBV11-2
CDR3aa: CASSLLTGYITDTQYF
CDR3nt: TGTGCCAGCAGCTTACTAACAGGGTATATAACAGATACGCAGTATTTT

j_gene: TRBJ1-1
d_gene: TRBD1
abundance: once
v_gene: TRBV27
CDR3aa: CASSRQGQMNTEAFF
CDR3nt: TGTGCCAGCAGTCGACAGGGACAGATGAACACTGAAGCTTTCTTT

j_gene: TRBJ2-1
d_gene: TRBD1
abundance: -
v_gene: TRBV5-1
CDR3aa: CASSLGTGYDEQFF
CDR3nt: TGCGCCAGCAGCTTAGGGACAGGGTATGATGAGCAGTTCTTC

j_gene: TRBJ2-1
d_gene: TRBD2
abundance: -
v_gene: TRBV18
CDR3aa: CASSRISRGSYNEQFF
CDR3nt: TGTGCCAGCTCACGAATCTCGCGGGGGTCTTACAATGAGCAGTTCTTC

j_gene: TRBJ1-1
d_gene: TRBD1
abundance: once
v_gene: TRBV5-1
CDR3aa: CASSPGQGAWDTEAFF
CDR3nt: TGCGCCAGCAGCCCGGGACAGGGGGCATGGGACACTGAAGCTTTCTTT

j_gene: TRBJ1-6
d_gene: TRBD1
abundance: -
v_gene: TRBV9
CDR3aa: CASSADRAYNSPLHF
CDR3nt: TGTGCCAGCAGCGCGGACAGGGCCTATAATTCACCCCTCCACTTT

j_gene: TRBJ2-7
d_gene: -
abundance: few
v_gene: TRBV5-5
CDR3aa: CASSPMGGRNEQYF
CDR3nt: TGTGCCAGCAGCCCTATGGGGGGACGCAACGAGCAGTACTTC

j_gene: TRBJ1-2
d_gene: -
abundance: -
v_gene: TRBV7-8
CDR3aa: CASSLAGTDLYGYTF
CDR3nt: TGTGCCAGCAGCTTAGCTGGGACGGACTTATACGGCTACACCTTC

j_gene: TRBJ1-1
d_gene: -
abundance: -
v_gene: TRBV19
CDR3aa: CASSIGGRAMNTEAFF
CDR3nt: TGTGCCAGTAGTATAGGGGGCAGGGCCATGAACACTGAAGCTTTCTTT

j_gene: TRBJ1-4
d_gene: TRBD1
abundance: -
v_gene: TRBV7-9
CDR3aa: CASDRGGEKLFF
CDR3nt: TGTGCCAGTGACAGGGGAGGTGAAAAACTGTTTTTT

j_gene: TRBJ1-6
d_gene: TRBD1
abundance: -
v_gene: TRBV7-9
CDR3aa: CASTREGTGRNSPLHF
CDR3nt: TGTGCCAGCACCCGAGAGGGGACAGGGAGAAATTCACCCCTCCACTTT

j_gene: TRBJ2-5
d_gene: TRBD1
abundance: -
v_gene: TRBV9
CDR3aa: CASSASGTGGGETQYF
CDR3nt: TGTGCCAGCAGCGCATCCGGGACAGGGGGCGGGGAGACCCAGTACTTC

j_gene: TRBJ1-4
d_gene: TRBD1
abundance: -
v_gene: TRBV20-1
CDR3aa: CSFDRERKLFF
CDR3nt: TGCAGCTTTGACAGGGAACGAAAACTGTTTTTT

j_gene: TRBJ1-4
d_gene: -
abundance: -
v_gene: TRBV4-1
CDR3aa: CASSQGGSDRSPGSRGEKLFF
CDR3nt: TGCGCCAGCAGCCAAGGGGGCTCCGACAGGTCCCCCGGTTCGAGAGGTGAAAAACTGTTTTTT